These 27 T cell receptor beta chains came from one sample sequenced in a study of cytomegalovirus exposure and HLA in healthy donors. PCR involved 60 Vbeta and 13 Jbeta primers. TCRdb keeps only in-frame clones here, not all; method: immunoSEQ multiplex PCR. The repertoire holds some 140,000 clones, with roughly four fifths as singletons. Sequenced input: PBMCs. The source of these receptors is a woman aged 50 to 65 in good health and CMV-seropositive.

The chain carries TRBV4-3 and TRBJ1-6; D not resolved. In germline, CDR1 is LGHNA, CDR2 YSLEER. The length of the CDR3 is 14 residues. The V and J ends lost 2 bases and 7 bases respectively, with 9 bases between them. In DNA form, the CDR3 reads TGCGCCAGCAGCCAATTGTCGGAGAATTCACCCCTCCACTTT. Its protein is CASSQLSENSPLHF.

V usage is TRBV19 and J usage is TRBJ2-6; 7 bases line up with TRBD1. Germline assignment: CDR1 LNHDA and CDR2 SQIVND (reference sequence). Trimming took 4 bases from V and 0 from J; bases not matched to a gene: 3. CDR3 length: 16 amino acids. CDR3 loop: CASSKGASSGANVLTF. For the CDR3, the DNA is TGTGCCAGTAGTAAGGGGGCAAGCTCTGGGGCCAACGTCCTGACTTTC.

This clone has only a few counts. The gene calls are TRBV9 and TRBJ1-6, with D maybe TRBD1 (6 bases). This CDR3 comprises 16 residues. V was pared by 0 bases and J by 7 bases, with 14 bases between. Germline lookup yields CDR1 SGDLS and CDR2 YYNGEE. CDR3 DNA sequence: TGTGCCAGCAGCGTAGATAGGGGGGGGGCGAATTCACCCCTCCACTTT. It specifies CASSVDRGGANSPLHF.

This clone appeared a few times. This chain uses TRBV10-3 with TRBJ1-1, with no clear D. CDR3 length equals 13 residues. V gave up 0 bases and J gave up 11 bases, with 13 bases separating them. Germline V gives CDR1 ENHRY, CDR2 SYGVKD. In nucleotides, the CDR3 is TGTGCCATCAGTGAGTCGAGGACTGCAGCGGCTTTCTTT. It translates to CAISESRTAAAFF.

The chain has TRBV11-2 and TRBJ2-2; D not certain. CDR1 is SGHAT and CDR2 is FQNNGV in the germline V gene. The CDR3 covers 14 residues. Between the trimmed V and J ends, which lost 8 bases and 8 bases, there was a span of 18 bases. In DNA, the CDR3 is TGTGCCAGCCCTCCCCAGGCAGTATCGGGGGAGCTGTTTTTT. The encoded protein is CASPPQAVSGELFF.

The chain has TRBV6-1 and TRBJ1-1; no reliable D call. The CDR3 length is 15 residues. V lost 1 base, J lost 3 bases, and 12 bases lay in between. Germline CDR1 reads MNHNS; CDR2 reads SASEGT. The CDR3 spells CASSEVFWRDTEAFF. For the CDR3, the DNA is TGTGCCAGCAGTGAAGTATTCTGGCGGGACACTGAAGCTTTCTTT.

In this sample, this clone turned up once. At one end, the junction sequence differs from germline, possibly due to a read error. The sample has other DNA sequences that encode this CDR3 too. V gene TRBV28 combines with J gene TRBJ2-7, with 9 bases that match TRBD1. The CDR3 is 14 residues long. The germline CDR1 and CDR2 sequences are MDHEN and SYDVKM. Here the CDR3 reads CASSRTGVSYEQYF. CDR3 nucleotides: TGTGCCAGCAGCCGGACAGGGGTCTCCTACGAGCAGTACTTT.

The chain uses TRBV2 and TRBJ1-2; 7 positions agree with TRBD1. The J segment lost 8 bases and the V segment lost 3 bases, leaving 6 bases of the junction unmatched. Germline CDR1 is SNHLY and CDR2 is FYNNEI. This CDR3 is 13 amino acids long. The CDR3 nucleotides are TGTGCCAGCAGTGATACAGGGGCTCGAGGCTACACCTTC. Translating gives CASSDTGARGYTF.

The chain links TRBV5-1 to TRBJ2-2; 8 nucleotides match TRBD1. Germline V gene sequence: CDR1 SGHRS, CDR2 YFSETQ. Losses at the gene ends were 4 bases for V and 5 bases for J; bases not matched to a gene: 7. CDR3 length: 15 amino acids. The CDR3: CASSLRTGRTGELFF. Written as DNA, the CDR3 is TGCGCCAGCAGCCTGAGGACAGGGCGAACCGGGGAGCTGTTTTTT. Filled out from reference TRBV5-1 and TRBJ2-2, the complete variable domain reads KAGVTQTPRYLIKTRGQQVTLSCSPISGHRSVSWYQQTPGQGLQFLFEYFSETQRNKGNFPGRFSGRQFSNSRSEMNVSTLELGDSALYLCASSLRTGRTGELFFGEGSRLTVL.

CDR3 nucleotide sequence: TGTGCCTGGAGTGTACAATTAGAGACCCAGTACTTC. It translates to CAWSVQLETQYF. The chain is built from TRBV30 and TRBJ2-5; D is ambiguous. Trimming took off 0 bases at V and 4 bases at J, with 6 bases between the two ends. This CDR3 region has 12 residues. Germline V lookup: CDR1 GTSNPN, CDR2 SVGIG (reference sequence).

V and J are TRBV7-6 and TRBJ1-4; D remains ambiguous. The CDR3 sequence is 15 residues long. CDR1 SGHVS and CDR2 FNYEAQ come from the germline V gene. V lost 5 bases and J lost 4, with 14 bases in between. The CDR3 is CASSPAEGYNEKLFF. The CDR3 DNA reads as TGTGCCAGCAGCCCCGCGGAGGGATATAATGAAAAACTGTTTTTT.

This chain links TRBV19 with TRBJ1-5; D remains ambiguous. Trimming removed 8 bases from V and 3 bases from J, with 14 bases in between. The CDR3 contains 14 residues. Germline V gives CDR1 LNHDA, CDR2 SQIVND (reference sequence). The DNA of the CDR3 is TGTGCCAGTGCTGGGCAGGCGTCCAATCAGCCCCAGCATTTT. It is translated as CASAGQASNQPQHF.

The rearrangement links TRBV27 to TRBJ2-7, with D possibly TRBD1 on 5 matching bases. This CDR3 is built from 13 residues. Between the trimmed V and J ends, which lost 1 base and 3 bases, there was a span of 7 bases. The V gene's germline CDR1 is MNHEY and CDR2 SMNVEV (reference sequence). Written as DNA, the CDR3 is TGTGCCAGCAGTTTATGGGGCAACTACGAGCAGTACTTC. Protein product: CASSLWGNYEQYF.

The gene calls are TRBV27 and TRBJ1-5, with 9 positions matching TRBD1. Germline-derived CDR1 and CDR2 are MNHEY and SMNVEV (reference sequence). J lost 6 bases, V lost 6 bases, and 9 bases had no gene match. The CDR3 runs to 15 residues. The CDR3 spells CASRPTGTGFQPQHF. As DNA, the CDR3 is TGTGCCAGCAGGCCTACCGGGACAGGGTTTCAGCCCCAGCATTTT.

The chain uses TRBV6-5 and TRBJ2-7; 9 nucleotides match TRBD1. V was pared by 5 bases and J by 3 bases, with 8 bases of the junction left unmatched. The CDR3 covers 15 residues. Germline V gene lookup returns CDR1 MNHEY and CDR2 SVGAGI. CDR3 region: CASSAGQGLLYEQYF. CDR3 nucleotide sequence: TGTGCCAGCAGTGCGGGACAGGGACTCCTCTACGAGCAGTACTTC.

V is TRBV7-2 and J is TRBJ2-7, with 7 bases matching TRBD1. Germline CDR1 SGHTA, CDR2 FQGNSA. The ends lost 8 bases at V and 2 bases at J; junction bases unmatched: 9. CDR3 length equals 14 residues. CDR3 sequence reads: CASRQGQPTYEQYF. CDR3 DNA: TGTGCCAGCCGACAGGGACAACCAACCTACGAGCAGTACTTC.

The chain joins TRBV18 to TRBJ1-5; unclear D gene. The CDR3 loop spans 15 amino acids. Germline CDR1 is KGHSH and CDR2 is LQKENI. V gave up 0 bases and J gave up 4 bases, with 10 bases separating them. The CDR3 DNA reads as TGTGCCAGCTCACCACCGGGCGCTGTTAATCAGCCCCAGCATTTT. It translates to CASSPPGAVNQPQHF.

This clone was seen more than once but under ten times. The chain links TRBV2 to TRBJ2-7; D may be TRBD1 (5 bases). V was clipped by 5 bases and J by 5 bases, with 13 bases between them. The germline gives CDR1 SNHLY, CDR2 FYNNEI. This CDR3 region has 13 residues. The CDR3 spells CASSLDTGNEQYF. The CDR3 DNA follows: TGTGCCAGCAGTCTGGATACAGGCAACGAGCAGTACTTC.

The CDR3 region is CASSRREGYEQYF. The CDR3 nucleotides are TGTGCCAGCAGCCGACGGGAGGGCTACGAGCAGTACTTC. This chain uses TRBV9 with TRBJ2-7, with 8 bases fitting TRBD2. The CDR3 runs 13 residues. Germline assignment: CDR1 SGDLS and CDR2 YYNGEE. Trimming cost V 4 bases and J 3 bases; bases outside gene matches: 3.

J is TRBJ2-1 and V is TRBV27; 13 positions match TRBD2. The ends lost 5 bases at V and 1 base at J; junction bases unmatched: 5. This CDR3 is built from 17 residues. From germline, CDR1 is MNHEY and CDR2 SMNVEV (reference sequence). The CDR3 region is CASSPTSGGISYNEQFF. The CDR3 region has the DNA TGTGCCAGCAGTCCGACTAGCGGGGGGATATCCTACAATGAGCAGTTCTTC.

This clone was seen only a few times. The chain uses TRBV4-3 and TRBJ1-1; possible D gene TRBD1, 5 bases. The V end lost 3 bases, the J end lost 5 bases, and 10 bases lay between the germline ends. From germline, CDR1 is LGHNA and CDR2 YSLEER. The CDR3 is 13 amino acids. This chain's CDR3 is CASSHQGRTEAFF. CDR3 sequence (DNA): TGCGCCAGCAGCCACCAGGGTCGGACTGAAGCTTTCTTT.

This rearrangement joins TRBV10-3 to TRBJ1-1, with D unclear. Trimming removed 1 base at V and 1 base at J, with 7 bases between. This CDR3 region has 14 residues. CDR1 and CDR2 from the germline V gene are ENHRY and SYGVKD. CDR3 bases: TGTGCCATCAGTGAGTTCCCGTCGAACACTGAAGCTTTCTTT. Translated: CAISEFPSNTEAFF.

This clone showed up just a few times. This CDR3 is CASSHVAGGSTDTQYF. CDR3 DNA sequence: TGTGCCAGCTCTCACGTAGCGGGGGGAAGCACAGATACGCAGTATTTT. The chain is built from TRBV18 and TRBJ2-3, with 10 bases aligning to TRBD2. Germline CDR1 and CDR2: KGHSH and LQKENI. V shed 6 bases and J 0 bases; nucleotides not matched to a gene: 6. The CDR3 sequence is 16 residues long.

The CDR3 DNA reads TGTGCCAGCAGTTCCACCGGGGGGCCCTCATACGAGCAGTACTTC. Its translation is CASSSTGGPSYEQYF. The chain couples TRBV28 to TRBJ2-7, with D perhaps TRBD2 (7 bases). Trimming took 4 bases from V and 4 from J, leaving 17 bases between them. The germline gives CDR1 MDHEN, CDR2 SYDVKM. The CDR3 is 15 amino acids. Based on the CDR3 plus reference TRBV28 and TRBJ2-7, the full variable domain is DVKVTQSSRYLVKRTGEKVFLECVQDMDHENMFWYRQDPGLGLRLIYFSYDVKMKEKGDIPEGYSVSREKKERFSLILESASTNQTSMYLCASSSTGGPSYEQYFGPGTRLTVT.

CDR3 DNA sequence: TGTGCCTGGAGCACCGGGACAGGGGGCACTGAAGCTTTCTTT. It yields the protein CAWSTGTGGTEAFF. The genes are TRBV30 and TRBJ1-1; 11 bases are shared with TRBD1. The V segment lost 3 bases and the J segment 4 bases; nucleotides outside the gene matches: 4. This CDR3 has 14 amino acids. Looked up from germline, CDR1 is GTSNPN and CDR2 is SVGIG (reference sequence). Based on the CDR3 plus reference TRBV30 and TRBJ1-1, the full variable domain is SQTIHQWPATLVQPVGSPLSLECTVEGTSNPNLYWYRQAAGRGLQLLFYSVGIGQISSEVPQNLSASRPQDRQFILSSKKLLLSDSGFYLCAWSTGTGGTEAFFGQGTRLTVV.

This chain links TRBV5-5 with TRBJ1-6; D may be TRBD1 (5 bases). Germline CDR1 is SGHKS and CDR2 is YYEKEE (reference sequence). V was cut by 3 bases and J by 10 bases, with 17 bases left in between. This CDR3 is 15 amino acids long. The CDR3 loop reads CASSSSQGGGSPLHF. Written as DNA, the CDR3 is TGTGCCAGCAGCTCCAGTCAGGGAGGCGGATCACCCCTCCACTTT.

The chain couples TRBV19 to TRBJ1-2; no firm D call. The CDR3 sequence is 12 residues long. V was trimmed by 9 bases and J by 2 bases, leaving 10 bases between them. The germline V gene encodes CDR1 LNHDA and CDR2 SQIVND (reference sequence). DNA of the CDR3: TGTGCCAGCCGAGGCGGCAACTATGGCTACACCTTC. It translates to CASRGGNYGYTF.